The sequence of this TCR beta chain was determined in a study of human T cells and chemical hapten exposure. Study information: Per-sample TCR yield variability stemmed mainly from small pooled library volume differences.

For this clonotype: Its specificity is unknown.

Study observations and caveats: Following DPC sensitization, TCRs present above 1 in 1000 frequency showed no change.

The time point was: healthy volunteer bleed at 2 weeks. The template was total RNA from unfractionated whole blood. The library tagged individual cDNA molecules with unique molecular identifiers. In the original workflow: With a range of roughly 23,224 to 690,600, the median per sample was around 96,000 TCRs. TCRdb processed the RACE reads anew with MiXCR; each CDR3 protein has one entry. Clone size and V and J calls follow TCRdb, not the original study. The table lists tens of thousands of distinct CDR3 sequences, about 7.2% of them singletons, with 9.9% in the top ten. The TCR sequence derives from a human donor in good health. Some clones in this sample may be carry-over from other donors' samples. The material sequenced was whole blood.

The chain's CDR3 is CASSATGGWSYEQYF. DNA of the CDR3: TGTGCCAGCAGTGCTACAGGGGGCTGGTCCTACGAGCAGTACTTC. V and J are TRBV6-5 and TRBJ2-7, with 9 bases fitting TRBD1. The CDR3 covers 15 residues. CDR1 and CDR2 (germline): MNHEY, SVGAGI. After removal of 5 bases from V and 1 base from J, the junction contained 6 bases not matched to a gene.